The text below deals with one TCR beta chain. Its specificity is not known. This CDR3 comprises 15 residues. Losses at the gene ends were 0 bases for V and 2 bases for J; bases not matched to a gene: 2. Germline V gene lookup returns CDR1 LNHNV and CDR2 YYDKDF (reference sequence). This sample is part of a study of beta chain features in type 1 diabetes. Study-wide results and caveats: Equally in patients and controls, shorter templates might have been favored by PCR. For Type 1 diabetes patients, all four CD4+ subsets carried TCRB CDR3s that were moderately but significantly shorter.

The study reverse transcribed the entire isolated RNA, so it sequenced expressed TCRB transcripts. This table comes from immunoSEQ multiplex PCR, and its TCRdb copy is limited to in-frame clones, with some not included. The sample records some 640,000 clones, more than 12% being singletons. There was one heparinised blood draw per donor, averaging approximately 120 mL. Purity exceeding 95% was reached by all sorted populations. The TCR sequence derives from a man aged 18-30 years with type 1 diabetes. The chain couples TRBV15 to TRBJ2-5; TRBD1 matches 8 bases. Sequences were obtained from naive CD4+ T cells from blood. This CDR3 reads CATSRDGTGQETQYF. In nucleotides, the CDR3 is TGTGCCACCAGCAGAGATGGGACAGGTCAAGAGACCCAGTACTTC.